A selection of T cell receptor beta chains follows, all from one sample in a study of shared clonotypes between healthy human individuals. Repertoires were generated with immunoSEQ multiplex PCR, while TCRdb's copy carries only in-frame clones and drops some. Of 450,000 to 500,000 clones listed, roughly 80% are singletons. Sequencing used PBMCs. These receptors were obtained from a woman aged 40 to 50 in good health. Some clones in this sample may be carry-over from other donors' samples. The CDR3 runs from the conserved cysteine through the conserved F or W. D genes are given only for firm matches. Expanded clones get a size class; other rows say once, few or many, or leave the size out.

TRBJ2-2 TRBV28 NA 14 NA TGTGCCAGCAAAAGAAGCGGGAACACCGGGGAGCTGTTTTTT CASKRSGNTGELFF
TRBJ2-3 TRBV4-2 NA 16 NA TGTGCCAGCAGCCAGGACTCCCCTTCGGGCACAGATACGCAGTATTTT CASSQDSPSGTDTQYF
TRBJ2-6 TRBV10-2 NA 14 NA TGCGCCAGCAGTGAGAACTCTGGGGCCAACGTCCTGACTTTC CASSENSGANVLTF
TRBJ2-7 TRBV28 NA 13 NA TGTGCCAGCAAGCAGGGGCACTCCTACGAGCAGTACTTC CASKQGHSYEQYF
TRBJ2-7 TRBV2 NA 14 TRBD1 TGTGCCAGCATCCCGGGACAGGGATTCTCCGAGCAGTACTTC CASIPGQGFSEQYF
TRBJ1-1 TRBV29-1 NA 12 NA TGCAGCGTGGGGTGGGGGGACGCTGAAGCTTTCTTT CSVGWGDAEAFF
TRBJ1-5 TRBV28 NA 14 TRBD1 TGTGCCAGCAGCCCCACGGACAGGAATCAGCCCCAGCATTTT CASSPTDRNQPQHF
TRBJ1-4 TRBV6-1 NA 13 NA TGTGCCAGCAAATCACAGCCTAATGAAAAACTGTTTTTT CASKSQPNEKLFF
TRBJ2-6 TRBV4-1 few 16 NA TGCGCCAGCAGCCAAGATTGGGGGCCTGGGGCCAACGTCCTGACTTTC CASSQDWGPGANVLTF
TRBJ1-4 TRBV7-8 NA 13 NA TGTGCCAGCAGCTTAGATGGTAATGAAAAACTGTTTTTT CASSLDGNEKLFF
TRBJ1-2 TRBV2 NA 11 NA TGTGCCAGCAGTAGGAACTATGGCTACACCTTC CASSRNYGYTF
TRBJ2-1 TRBV7-3 NA 12 NA TGTGCCAGCAGCCCGATGACAGGTGAGCAGTTCTTC CASSPMTGEQFF
TRBJ2-3 TRBV6-4 NA 13 NA TGTGCCAGCAGTCGCTCAATCGGAGATACGCAGTATTTT CASSRSIGDTQYF
TRBJ2-2 TRBV19 NA 16 TRBD2 TGTGCCAGTAGTATGGGAGCGGGGCGCTTCACCGGGGAGCTGTTTTTT CASSMGAGRFTGELFF
TRBJ1-4 TRBV5-4 NA 15 NA TGTGCCAGCAGCCAAGACGGGGCAGAAAATGAAAAACTGTTTTTT CASSQDGAENEKLFF
TRBJ2-6 TRBV5-4 NA 17 TRBD2 TGTGCCAGCAGCTTGGTTGCGGGAGGCTCTGGGGCCAACGTCCTGACTTTC CASSLVAGGSGANVLTF
TRBJ2-7 TRBV28 NA 14 TRBD2 TGTGCCAGCAGTTTAATCGCGGGAGACGTGGAGCAGTACTTC CASSLIAGDVEQYF
TRBJ1-1 TRBV29-1 NA 13 NA TGCAGCGTTGCATTTTGTCTTAACACTGAAGCTTTCTTT CSVAFCLNTEAFF
TRBJ2-7 TRBV27 NA 15 NA TGTGCCAGCAGTTTACGCCCGACAGGATTGGGTGAGCAGTACTTC CASSLRPTGLGEQYF
TRBJ1-1 TRBV5-1 NA 16 NA TGCGCCAGCAGCTTGAGCCTCACAGGGTTGAACACTGAAGCTTTCTTT CASSLSLTGLNTEAFF
TRBJ1-1 TRBV28 once 15 NA TGTGCCAGCAGTTTATCTACAGGGTTAAATTTGGAAGCTTTCTTT CASSLSTGLNLEAFF
TRBJ2-6 TRBV27 NA 14 NA TGTGCCAGCAGCCCTGCAGAGGGGGCCAACGTCCTGACTTTC CASSPAEGANVLTF
TRBJ1-5 TRBV2 NA 13 NA TGTGCCAGCAGTCCGGGGGGGACTCAGCCCCAGCATTTT CASSPGGTQPQHF
TRBJ1-4 TRBV5-1 NA 15 NA TGCGCCAGCAGCTTGCGCGGCCAAACTAATGAAAAACTGTTTTTT CASSLRGQTNEKLFF
TRBJ2-7 TRBV7-2 NA 16 NA TGTGCCAGCAGCTCCTCAACGGGGACTCCTCGGAACGAGCAGTACTTC CASSSSTGTPRNEQYF
TRBJ2-1 TRBV5-4 NA 14 TRBD2 TGTGCCAGCAGCTTACTAGCGGGAGTCAATGAGCAGTTCTTC CASSLLAGVNEQFF
TRBJ2-7 TRBV15 NA 16 TRBD2 TGTGCCACCAGTCAAGGAGGGGTTAGCGGGAGATTGGGGCAGTACTTC CATSQGGVSGRLGQYF
TRBJ2-5 TRBV30 NA 20 TRBD2 TGTGCCTGGAGTGTAGGTAGTTGGACTAGCGGGAGGGCCCCCCAAGAGACCCAGTACTTC CAWSVGSWTSGRAPQETQYF
TRBJ2-5 TRBV7-9 NA 14 NA TGTGCCAGCAGCTTAGTTGGCCCACAAGAGACCCAGTACTTC CASSLVGPQETQYF
TRBJ2-4 TRBV5-1 NA 14 TRBD2 TGCGCCAGCAGCCCGGGACTATGGGGAAACATTCAGTACTTC CASSPGLWGNIQYF
TRBJ2-1 TRBV2 NA 16 TRBD2 TGTGCCAGCAGTGCCTCTAAGGGACTAGTCTACAATGAGCAGTTCTTC CASSASKGLVYNEQFF
TRBJ2-3 TRBV7-2 NA 14 TRBD2 TGTGCCAGTCTTAGCGGGAGGACCCCAGATACGCAGTATTTT CASLSGRTPDTQYF
TRBJ2-2 TRBV9 NA 15 NA TGTGCCAGCAGCGTAGCCTCGAAGAACACCGGGGAGCTGTTTTTT CASSVASKNTGELFF
TRBJ2-7 TRBV4-3 NA 14 NA TGCGCCAGCAGCCAAGAGATAGGGGACTACGAGCAGTACTTC CASSQEIGDYEQYF
TRBJ2-7 TRBV6-5 NA 15 TRBD2 TGTGCCAGCAGTGGACTAGCGAGTAAAGCCTACGAGCAGTACTTC CASSGLASKAYEQYF
TRBJ2-7 TRBV29-1 once 16 TRBD2 TGCAGCGTTGAGGGGGTAGCGGGAGCCTTCGGGTACGAGCAGTACTTC CSVEGVAGAFGYEQYF
TRBJ2-2 TRBV27 NA 16 TRBD2 TGTGCCAGCAGTTTCCTAGCGGGAGGGCCAATCGGGGAGCTGTTTTTT CASSFLAGGPIGELFF
TRBJ1-2 TRBV5-1 NA 13 NA TGCGCCAGCGGCCATGGCGGGGACTATGGCTACACCTTC CASGHGGDYGYTF
TRBJ2-7 TRBV15 NA 14 NA TGTGCCACCAGCAATGGCATTCGTTCCTACGAGCAGTACTTC CATSNGIRSYEQYF
TRBJ2-3 TRBV19 many 14 TRBD2 TGTGCCACTAAGAACCGGGAGGCTACAGATACGCAGTATTTT CATKNREATDTQYF
TRBJ2-7 TRBV4-1 NA 13 TRBD2 TGCGCCAGCAGCCAGGGACTAGCGGTCGAGCAGTACTTC CASSQGLAVEQYF